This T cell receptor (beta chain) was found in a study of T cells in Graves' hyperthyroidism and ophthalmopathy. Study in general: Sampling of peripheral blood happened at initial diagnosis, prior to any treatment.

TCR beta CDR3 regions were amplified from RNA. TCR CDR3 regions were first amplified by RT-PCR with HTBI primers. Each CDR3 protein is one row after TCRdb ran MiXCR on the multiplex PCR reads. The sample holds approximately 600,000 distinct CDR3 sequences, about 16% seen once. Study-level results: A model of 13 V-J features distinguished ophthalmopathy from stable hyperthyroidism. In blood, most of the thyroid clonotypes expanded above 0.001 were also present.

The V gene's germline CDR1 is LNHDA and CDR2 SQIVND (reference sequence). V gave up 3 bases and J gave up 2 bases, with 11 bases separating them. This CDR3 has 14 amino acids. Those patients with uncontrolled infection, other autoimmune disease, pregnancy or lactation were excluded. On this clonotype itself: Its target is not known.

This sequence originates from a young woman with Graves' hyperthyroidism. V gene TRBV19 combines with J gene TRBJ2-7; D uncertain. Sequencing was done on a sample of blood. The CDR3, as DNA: TGTGCCAGTAGTATCCAGGCCGGCCCCTACGAGCAGTACTTC. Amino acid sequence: CASSIQAGPYEQYF.